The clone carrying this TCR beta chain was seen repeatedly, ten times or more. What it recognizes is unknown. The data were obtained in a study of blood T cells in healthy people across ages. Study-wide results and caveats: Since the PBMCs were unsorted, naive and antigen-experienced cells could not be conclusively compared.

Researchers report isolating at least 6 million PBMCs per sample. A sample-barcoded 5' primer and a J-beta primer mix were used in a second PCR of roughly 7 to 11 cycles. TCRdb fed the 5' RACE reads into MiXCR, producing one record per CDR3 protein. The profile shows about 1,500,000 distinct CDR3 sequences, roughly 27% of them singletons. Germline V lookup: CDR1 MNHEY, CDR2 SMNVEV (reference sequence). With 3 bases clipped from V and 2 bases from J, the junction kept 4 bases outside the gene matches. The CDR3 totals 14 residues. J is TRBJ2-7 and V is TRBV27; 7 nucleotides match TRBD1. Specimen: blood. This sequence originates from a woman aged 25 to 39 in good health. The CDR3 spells CASSLWQGAYEQYF. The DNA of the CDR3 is TGTGCCAGCAGTTTGTGGCAGGGGGCCTACGAGCAGTACTTC.